This T cell receptor beta chain was sequenced for a study of memory CD4+ T cells and cytomegalovirus serostatus. Study-wide results and caveats: CD4+ memory repertoires contained about 40% of the 164 reported CMV TCRbeta sequences. Median bootstrapped AUC for CMV status was just under 0.97 originally, 0.75 to 0.91 US-trained.

Turning to this clone: Its antigen is currently unknown.

Germline-derived CDR1 and CDR2 are KGHSH and LQKENI. The V end lost 6 bases, the J end lost 4 bases, and 15 bases lay between the germline ends. The CDR3 has 15 residues. As originally analysed: Out-of-frame sequences were removed, leaving 2 million to 2.5 million distinct TCRbeta sequences. Data came from immunoSEQ multiplex PCR; TCRdb stores just in-frame clones and leaves some out. V and J calls and clone size follow that table, whereas D and trimming were derived from the DNA. The profile shows around 57,000 clones, around 82% of them singletons. The sort gate was single viable CD3+CD4+CD8-CD45RO+ cells for memory CD4+ T cells. Serum IgG to CMV pp150, pp28, p38 and p52 defined serostatus.

The rearrangement uses TRBV18 and TRBJ1-4; perhaps TRBD1 as D (5 bases). The receptor was derived from an adult in good health and CMV-seronegative. Some clones in this sample may be carry-over from other donors' samples. The specimen sequenced was memory CD4+ T cells from blood. The CDR3 DNA follows: TGTGCCAGCTCTCCGTCAGGGCCCCTTAATGAAAAACTGTTTTTT. It is translated as CASSPSGPLNEKLFF. Full variable domain (missing parts from reference TRBV18 and TRBJ1-4): NAGVMQNPRHLVRRRGQEARLRCSPMKGHSHVYWYRQLPEEGLKFMVYLQKENIIDESGMPKERFSAEFPKEGPSILRIQQVVRGDSAAYFCASSPSGPLNEKLFFGSGTQLSVL.